The T cell receptor (beta chain) under discussion was sequenced for a study of blood T cell repertoires in COVID-19. Study background: Sample material is recorded as cDNA or gDNA derived from T cells, B-cell-depleted T cells, or PBMCs.

V was shortened by 2 bases and J by 2 bases, with 10 bases between the two germline ends. The CDR3 loop spans 15 amino acids. Germline CDR1 reads MGHDK; CDR2 reads SYGVNS. In the source study's methods: Reference gene primer amplification gave nucleated cell count estimates. The assay was immunoSEQ multiplex PCR, and TCRdb's table has in-frame clones only and misses some. Clone size and the V and J calls come from that table; the DNA yielded D and trimming. The table includes around 320,000 clones, roughly 85% detected once. The chain recombines TRBV25-1 with TRBJ1-3; D perhaps matches TRBD1 (6 bases). This TCR came from a human donor in a cohort sampled during active COVID-19. The sample was peripheral blood. This chain's CDR3 is CASSEVGDTGNTIYF. The CDR3 DNA sequence: TGTGCCAGCAGTGAAGTGGGGGACACTGGAAACACCATATATTTT.